This T cell receptor beta chain was observed in a study of blood T cell repertoires in COVID-19 (TCRdb year 2020). Regarding the complete study: Samples from collaborators originated in the United States, Italy and Spain and spanned both the acute and convalescent phases of COVID-19. The material from the prospective study consisted of cDNA or gDNA derived from T cells, B-cell-depleted T cells, or PBMCs. Deeply sampled blood TCRbeta repertoires from subjects exposed to, actively infected with, or recovered from COVID-19 were included in the dataset. The repertoires were released in a freely available public database meant as a resource for research on the immune response to SARS-CoV-2. Samples were obtained from the ongoing ImmuneRACE study (first 160 participants) and from approximately 1,200 subjects provided by 6 global collaborators. Nearly every sample came with metadata listing a de-identified subject ID, COVID-19 status, age in years and sex. Where HLA class I and class II types were available, the types were taken from metadata supplied by the sample provider, not from assay-based typing.

The study at large found these results: Clinical and demographic metadata were provided uncurated, with the amount varying by source and participant.

Each collaborating institution followed its own protocols to collect whole blood in K2EDTA tubes. Collaborator samples were shipped for TCRbeta analysis as frozen whole blood, isolated PBMCs, or DNA extracted from either sample type. Concerning this clone itself: Its recognized antigen is unknown. No base quality information exists; no much larger clone differs at one position.

V loses 5 bases of germline sequence and J loses 0 bases, and the interval between the two ends is 8 bases. CDR1 and CDR2 are drawn from the germline V gene: MNHEY, SVGAGI. The CDR3 spans 13 residues, from the cysteine through the phenylalanine. The kept DNA is CDR3 alone, 39 bases in frame from the first base. The immunoSEQ Assay, a bias-controlled multiplex PCR, was used to amplify TCRbeta CDR3 regions from genomic DNA. The original pipeline was this. Within the assay, amplification of reference gene primers was used to estimate how many nucleated cells each sample contained. To quantify the absolute abundance of each unique TCRbeta CDR3 rearrangement, sequence reads were collapsed and filtered. For each sample, productive Simpson clonality was calculated as the square root of Simpson's diversity index across productive rearrangements. TCRdb provides this immuneACCESS table in a form limited to in-frame rearrangements. Some clones are lacking; in checked studies, under half of them reflect an unresolved V gene, and why the rest are absent is not known. V, J and clone size are those of that table, while D and trimming were read from the DNA. Recorded for this sample are 95,000 to 110,000 clones; over 65% of them occurred a single time. Clones ranked in the top ten supply more than 10% of the sample.

The receptor was derived from a human donor in a cohort sampled during active COVID-19. Here the chain combines TRBV6-5 and TRBJ2-7; the D gene is unclear. The sequenced sample was peripheral blood. The DNA is as follows: TGTGCCAGCAGTAAGCATAGCTCCTACGAGCAGTACTTC. The translation is CASSKHSSYEQYF.